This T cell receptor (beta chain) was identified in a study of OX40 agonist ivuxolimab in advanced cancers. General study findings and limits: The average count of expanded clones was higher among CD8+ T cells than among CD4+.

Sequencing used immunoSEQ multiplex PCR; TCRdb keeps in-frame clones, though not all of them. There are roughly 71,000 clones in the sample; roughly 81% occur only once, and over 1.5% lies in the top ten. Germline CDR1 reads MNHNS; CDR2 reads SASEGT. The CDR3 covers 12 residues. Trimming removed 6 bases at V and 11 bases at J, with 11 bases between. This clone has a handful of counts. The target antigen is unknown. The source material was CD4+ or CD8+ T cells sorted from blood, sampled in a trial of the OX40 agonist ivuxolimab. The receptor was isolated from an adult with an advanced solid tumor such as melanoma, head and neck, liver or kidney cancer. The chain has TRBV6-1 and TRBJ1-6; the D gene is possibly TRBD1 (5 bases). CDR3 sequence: CASRDTRAPLHF. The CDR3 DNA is TGTGCCAGCAGGGACACTCGGGCACCCCTCCACTTT.